This TCR beta chain was sequenced in a study of identical twins. The study, taken as a whole, reports: In beta out-of-frame sequences, the excess sharing between twins was weaker. Out-of-frame alpha sequences common to twins exhibited a surplus of low generation probability.

This clonotype was detected a few times. Its specificity is unknown. Germline CDR1 SGDLS, CDR2 YYNGEE. Trimming took 0 bases from V and 5 from J, leaving 12 bases between them. The CDR3 length is 15 residues. With template switching, a universal primer site was added, and the cDNA carried unique molecular identifiers. TCRdb re-called the 5' RACE reads with MiXCR, one entry per CDR3 protein. The sample has around 1.7 million distinct CDR3 sequences, about 32% seen once. Sequencing was done on a sample of cord blood. The genes are TRBV9 and TRBJ2-1; D possibly corresponds to TRBD1 (6 bases). The clonotype comes from a newborn girl in good health. CDR3 amino acids: CASSVERGQNNEQFF. In DNA, the CDR3 is TGTGCCAGCAGCGTAGAAAGGGGACAAAACAATGAGCAGTTCTTC.